The clone carrying this TCR beta chain was seen at least ten times. The length of the CDR3 is 16 residues. Trimming removed 1 base from V and 0 bases from J, with 15 bases in between. Germline V gives CDR1 SQVTM, CDR2 ANQGSEA. This sample is part of a study of T-cell reconstitution after alpha-beta-depleted transplantation in children. Unique molecular identifiers were incorporated when the TCRbeta library was constructed. TCRdb re-called the PCR reads through MiXCR, storing one row per CDR3 protein. The table includes about 370,000 distinct CDR3 sequences, roughly 20% detected once. The sequence came from a human donor who donated a stem cell graft to a child with acute myeloid leukemia. V usage is TRBV29-1 and J usage is TRBJ1-1; no firm D call. The sample here was PBMCs from the stem cell graft donor, taken from the stem cell graft. CDR3 region: CSVEGGMALMNTEAFF. Written as DNA, the CDR3 is TGCAGCGTTGAAGGAGGGATGGCTTTGATGAACACTGAAGCTTTCTTT.